One and the same sample provided the 30 T cell receptor beta chains below, sequenced in a study of graft-versus-host responses after intestinal transplantation. Processed graft tissue released its intraepithelial and lamina propria lymphocytes. Here immunoSEQ multiplex PCR was the method, and the copy in TCRdb shows in-frame clones only, minus some. Here the sample spans approximately 15,000 clones, around three fifths being singletons. This material consisted of ileum tissue, taken 524 days after transplant. The receptors were sampled from a human patient who received an intestinal transplant, so some T cells may come from the graft donor.

This chain uses TRBV15 with TRBJ2-3; 8 nucleotides agree with TRBD1. Trimming took 6 bases from V and 3 from J; bases not matched to a gene: 2. In germline, CDR1 is LNHNV, CDR2 YYDKDF (reference sequence). The length of the CDR3 is 13 residues. The CDR3 here is CATSDRGTDTQYF. In DNA form, the CDR3 reads TGTGCCACCAGTGACAGGGGAACAGATACGCAGTATTTT. Full variable domain (rest looked up from reference TRBV15 and TRBJ2-3): DAMVIQNPRYQVTQFGKPVTLSCSQTLNHNVMYWYQQKSSQAPKLLFHYYDKDFNNEADTPDNFQSRRPNTSFCFLDIRSPGLGDTAMYLCATSDRGTDTQYFGPGTRLTVL.

This rearrangement joins TRBV14 to TRBJ1-1, with 7 bases that match TRBD1. CDR3 length: 14 amino acids. Trimming cost V 8 bases and J 0 bases; bases outside gene matches: 6. From germline, CDR1 is SGHDN and CDR2 FVKESK. In DNA, the CDR3 is TGTGCCAGCGGAGACACAGGGGTGAACACTGAAGCTTTCTTT. Encoded protein: CASGDTGVNTEAFF.

The chain has TRBV6-5 and TRBJ2-6; TRBD1 might be the D (6 bases). The CDR3 length is 16 residues. From germline, CDR1 is MNHEY and CDR2 SVGAGI. Trimming removed 3 bases at V and 3 bases at J, with 12 bases between. Written as DNA, the CDR3 is TGTGCCAGCAGTTATTCCAGGGGCGGTGGGGCCAACGTCCTGACTTTC. Its protein is CASSYSRGGGANVLTF.

This rearrangement joins TRBV9 to TRBJ2-7; 7 nucleotides match TRBD1. Germline-derived CDR1 and CDR2 are SGDLS and YYNGEE. V shed 4 bases, J shed 3 bases, and the junction held 7 bases outside the gene matches. The CDR3 sequence is 14 residues long. CDR3 protein: CASSSRQGGYEQYF. The CDR3 DNA reads TGTGCCAGCAGCTCAAGACAGGGTGGCTACGAGCAGTACTTC.

This clone was found a few times. V is TRBV2 and J is TRBJ1-2; 11 bases align to TRBD1. The CDR3 spans 13 residues. The germline gives CDR1 SNHLY, CDR2 FYNNEI. V lost 6 bases to trimming and J lost 7 bases; unmatched junction nucleotides: 4. CDR3 amino acids: CASRGQGVGGYTF. The CDR3 DNA sequence: TGTGCCAGCAGGGGACAGGGGGTGGGTGGCTACACCTTC.

This chain links TRBV27 with TRBJ2-7; D is possibly TRBD1 (6 bases). This CDR3 is 15 amino acids long. Germline V gene data show CDR1 as MNHEY and CDR2 as SMNVEV (reference sequence). Trimming stripped 4 bases from V and 4 bases from J, with 17 bases between. The CDR3 DNA sequence: TGTGCCAGCAGTTCACCAGGGGATACGCGATACGAGCAGTACTTC. Its translation is CASSSPGDTRYEQYF.

The chain combines TRBV9 with TRBJ1-6; 8 bases are shared with TRBD1. Trimming cost V 4 bases and J 10 bases; bases outside gene matches: 16. The CDR3 consists of 17 residues. Germline V gives CDR1 SGDLS, CDR2 YYNGEE. The CDR3 DNA follows: TGTGCCAGCAGCCCTACCTACTACAGGGGGAAAGGGTCACCCCTCCACTTT. Translating gives CASSPTYYRGKGSPLHF. The variable domain in full, with the rest retrieved from reference TRBV9 and TRBJ1-6, is DSGVTQTPKHLITATGQRVTLRCSPRSGDLSVYWYQQSLDQGLQFLIQYYNGEERAKGNILERFSAQQFPDLHSELNLSSLELGDSALYFCASSPTYYRGKGSPLHFGNGTRLTVT.

This clone occurred a few times. This chain links TRBV18 with TRBJ1-1, with D maybe TRBD1 (6 bases). Trimming removed 3 bases from V and 0 bases from J, with 8 bases in between. The CDR3 contains 14 residues. Germline V gene sequence: CDR1 KGHSH, CDR2 LQKENI. CDR3 sequence reads: CASSPWTVNTEAFF. CDR3 sequence (DNA): TGTGCCAGCTCACCCTGGACAGTGAACACTGAAGCTTTCTTT.

As DNA, the CDR3 is TGTGCCATCAGGGGACTAGCGGGGGACGAGCAGTACTTC. Amino acid sequence: CAIRGLAGDEQYF. V usage is TRBV10-3 and J usage is TRBJ2-7; 14 positions match TRBD2. The CDR3 covers 13 residues. Germline assignment: CDR1 ENHRY and CDR2 SYGVKD. The V gene end was trimmed by 6 bases and the J gene end by 5 bases; junction bases not matched to a gene: 0.

Only a few counts were recorded for this clone. The rearrangement joins TRBV6-1 to TRBJ2-1; 8 bases fit TRBD1. The CDR3 contains 14 residues. V shed 4 bases and J 6 bases; nucleotides not matched to a gene: 5. Germline V CDR1 and CDR2: MNHNS, SASEGT. DNA for the CDR3: TGTGCCAGCAGTGGTCCAGGGGGCCCCAATGAGCAGTTCTTC. Translation: CASSGPGGPNEQFF.

The rearrangement joins TRBV18 to TRBJ1-1; D remains ambiguous. The CDR3 runs to 13 residues. V lost 3 bases to trimming and J lost 4 bases, with 9 bases between them. The germline V gene has CDR1 KGHSH and CDR2 LQKENI. The chain's CDR3 is CASSPTSITEAFF. The CDR3 DNA follows: TGTGCCAGCTCACCCACTTCTATCACTGAAGCTTTCTTT.

This chain joins TRBV6-1 and TRBJ1-5, with D unresolved. V was pared by 8 bases and J by 6 bases, with 14 bases between. This CDR3 is built from 13 residues. The germline V gene has CDR1 MNHNS and CDR2 SASEGT. CDR3 sequence: CASFGGGRQPQHF. DNA of the CDR3: TGTGCCAGCTTTGGAGGAGGGCGTCAGCCCCAGCATTTT.

The chain is built from TRBV19 and TRBJ2-3; 10 bases fit TRBD2. The CDR3 sequence is 19 residues long. Germline V gives CDR1 LNHDA, CDR2 SQIVND (reference sequence). V gave up 5 bases and J gave up 0 bases; unmatched junction bases: 14. DNA for the CDR3: TGTGCCAGTAGTCTCAATCCCCCACTAGCGGGGTCTAGCACAGATACGCAGTATTTT. This encodes CASSLNPPLAGSSTDTQYF.

The rearrangement links TRBV30 to TRBJ1-2; 10 bases align to TRBD1. CDR1 is GTSNPN and CDR2 is SVGIG in the germline V gene (reference sequence). The V and J ends lost 3 bases and 6 bases, in that order; junction bases with no gene match: 10. The CDR3 runs to 15 residues. The CDR3 region is CAWRVPGTGVNGYTF. For the CDR3, the DNA is TGTGCCTGGAGAGTTCCCGGGACAGGGGTGAATGGCTACACCTTC.

This chain joins TRBV5-1 and TRBJ1-2; perhaps TRBD1 as D (6 bases). V was shortened by 0 bases and J by 0 bases, with 9 bases between the two germline ends. The CDR3 is 15 residues long. The germline CDR1 and CDR2 sequences are SGHRS and YFSETQ. CDR3 sequence: CASSLGTASNYGYTF. The CDR3 bases are TGCGCCAGCAGCTTGGGGACAGCTTCTAACTATGGCTACACCTTC. The whole variable domain, remainder taken from reference TRBV5-1 and TRBJ1-2, is KAGVTQTPRYLIKTRGQQVTLSCSPISGHRSVSWYQQTPGQGLQFLFEYFSETQRNKGNFPGRFSGRQFSNSRSEMNVSTLELGDSALYLCASSLGTASNYGYTFGSGTRLTVV.

This clone has only a few counts. The chain joins TRBV30 to TRBJ1-4; D unresolved. Trimming cost V 2 bases and J 7 bases, with 14 bases left between them. CDR1 and CDR2 from the germline V gene are GTSNPN and SVGIG (reference sequence). The CDR3 runs to 14 residues. The CDR3 is CAWSLGLGGEKLFF. CDR3 DNA sequence: TGTGCCTGGAGTTTAGGCCTAGGAGGTGAAAAACTGTTTTTT.

This clone was counted a few times. The rearrangement links TRBV19 to TRBJ1-1; 10 bases map to TRBD1. This CDR3 comprises 13 residues. Germline V gene lookup returns CDR1 LNHDA and CDR2 SQIVND (reference sequence). V was clipped by 5 bases and J by 4 bases; unmatched bases: 1. The CDR3 here is CASSWTGGTEAFF. As DNA, the CDR3 is TGTGCCAGTAGTTGGACAGGGGGCACTGAAGCTTTCTTT. Full variable domain (remainder filled in from reference TRBV19 and TRBJ1-1): DGGITQSPKYLFRKEGQNVTLSCEQNLNHDAMYWYRQDPGQGLRLIYYSQIVNDFQKGDIAEGYSVSREKKESFPLTVTSAQKNPTAFYLCASSWTGGTEAFFGQGTRLTVV.

The sample holds a few counts of this clone. V usage is TRBV4-3 and J usage is TRBJ2-1, with 11 bases fitting TRBD2. The CDR3 covers 14 residues. V lost 1 base to trimming and J lost 8 bases; unmatched junction nucleotides: 1. Germline V gives CDR1 LGHNA, CDR2 YSLEER. The CDR3 DNA follows: TGCGCCAGCAGCCAAGGACTAGCGGGGTATGAGCAGTTCTTC. Translated, it gives CASSQGLAGYEQFF.

This clone was detected only a few times. The genes are TRBV7-9 and TRBJ1-6, with D possibly being TRBD1 (6 bases). V lost 4 bases, J lost 8 bases, and 15 bases lay in between. The CDR3 extends over 15 amino acids. The germline CDR1 and CDR2 sequences are SEHNR and FQNEAQ (reference sequence). The CDR3 DNA follows: TGTGCCAGCAGCTGGGTAGGGACAACAGATTCACCCCTCCACTTT. Its translation is CASSWVGTTDSPLHF.

This chain joins TRBV9 and TRBJ2-5; 14 bases are a match to TRBD2. The end of the DNA aligns better with TRBJ2-7, so the J call may be wrong. The CDR3 is 15 amino acids. In germline, CDR1 is SGDLS, CDR2 YYNGEE. The chain's CDR3 is CASSYAGLAGDEQYF. The CDR3 region has the DNA TGTGCCAGCAGCTATGCGGGACTAGCGGGGGACGAGCAGTACTTC.

The rearrangement joins TRBV6-5 to TRBJ2-3, with D perhaps matching TRBD1 (5 bases). Trimming removed 2 bases from V and 6 bases from J, with 9 bases in between. In germline, CDR1 is MNHEY, CDR2 SVGAGI. The CDR3 is 13 amino acids. Written as DNA, the CDR3 is TGTGCCAGCAGTTACAGGGCAGGGGATACGCAGTATTTT. This gives the protein CASSYRAGDTQYF.

The gene calls are TRBV7-6 and TRBJ2-7, with D perhaps matching TRBD2 (6 bases). Germline CDR1 SGHVS, CDR2 FNYEAQ. The CDR3 runs to 14 residues. The germline V and J ends were trimmed by 6 bases and 2 bases, with 14 bases remaining between them. CDR3 sequence: CASSPRRGTYEQYF. For the CDR3, the DNA is TGTGCCAGCAGTCCTCGGCGGGGCACCTACGAGCAGTACTTC.

This clone is a singleton in its sample. The chain has TRBV27 and TRBJ1-1; D is possibly TRBD1 (6 bases). CDR1 is MNHEY and CDR2 is SMNVEV in the germline V gene (reference sequence). The length of the CDR3 is 14 residues. Trimming took off 9 bases at V and 3 bases at J, with 17 bases between the two ends. Written as DNA, the CDR3 is TGTGCCAGGCATCTTTTACAGGGAGACACTGAAGCTTTCTTT. The encoded protein is CARHLLQGDTEAFF.

The rearrangement joins TRBV29-1 to TRBJ2-2; D is perhaps TRBD1 (6 bases). The V gene lost 7 bases and the J gene lost 1 base, with 13 bases spanning the gap. Germline V gene lookup returns CDR1 SQVTM and CDR2 ANQGSEA. CDR3 length equals 14 residues. In DNA, the CDR3 is TGCAGCGCCACAAAGACAGGGAACACCGGGGAGCTGTTTTTT. Its protein product is CSATKTGNTGELFF.

The rearrangement uses TRBV5-6 and TRBJ2-1; 10 nucleotides agree with TRBD2. Looked up from germline, CDR1 is SGHDT and CDR2 is YYEEEE. Trimming at V came to 0 bases and at J to 4 bases, leaving 7 bases not matched to a gene. The CDR3 has 17 amino acids. This CDR3 is CASSLASGGPWYNEQFF. The DNA for the CDR3 is TGTGCCAGCAGCTTGGCTAGCGGGGGCCCTTGGTACAATGAGCAGTTCTTC.

V gene TRBV7-2 combines with J gene TRBJ2-5; D call uncertain. The end of the DNA aligns better with TRBJ2-7, so the J call may be wrong. CDR3 length: 13 residues. Germline lookup yields CDR1 SGHTA and CDR2 FQGNSA. The CDR3 coding sequence is TGTGCCAGCAGTTTTCGCGGAAACTACGAGCAGTACTTC. Translation gives CASSFRGNYEQYF.

This chain joins TRBV7-9 and TRBJ1-3; 8 bases fit TRBD1. Germline values: CDR1 SEHNR, CDR2 FQNEAQ (reference sequence). J lost 4 bases, V lost 4 bases, and 0 bases had no gene match. The CDR3 totals 13 residues. CDR3 residues: CASSWDRGNTIYF. In DNA, the CDR3 is TGTGCCAGCAGCTGGGACAGGGGAAACACCATATATTTT. Filled out from reference TRBV7-9 and TRBJ1-3, the complete variable domain reads DTGVSQNPRHKITKRGQNVTFRCDPISEHNRLYWYRQTLGQGPEFLTYFQNEAQLEKSRLLSDRFSAERPKGSFSTLEIQRTEQGDSAMYLCASSWDRGNTIYFGEGSWLTVV.

V and J are TRBV11-3 and TRBJ1-2; D is ambiguous. V lost 1 base and J 3 bases, leaving 6 bases between the germline ends. CDR3 length: 13 amino acids. Germline V gene sequence: CDR1 SGHNT, CDR2 YENEEA. The DNA for the CDR3 is TGTGCCAGCAGCTTAGGCGATTACTATGGCTACACCTTC. It specifies CASSLGDYYGYTF.

The genes are TRBV4-3 and TRBJ2-7, with D maybe TRBD2 (7 bases). The CDR3 totals 15 residues. Germline V lookup: CDR1 LGHNA, CDR2 YSLEER. V was cut by 1 base and J by 1 base, with 11 bases left in between. The CDR3 loop reads CASSQGGGGSYEQYF. The CDR3 region has the DNA TGCGCCAGCAGCCAAGGGGGGGGCGGTTCCTACGAGCAGTACTTC.

This clone showed up just a few times. CDR3 protein: CASSTAEGGGYNEQFF. The CDR3 DNA reads TGTGCCAGCAGCACAGCCGAGGGGGGAGGGTACAATGAGCAGTTCTTC. The rearrangement links TRBV7-9 to TRBJ2-1; D might be TRBD2 (7 bases). V lost 5 bases and J 4 bases, leaving 18 bases between the germline ends. Germline V lookup: CDR1 SEHNR, CDR2 FQNEAQ (reference sequence). CDR3 length equals 16 residues.